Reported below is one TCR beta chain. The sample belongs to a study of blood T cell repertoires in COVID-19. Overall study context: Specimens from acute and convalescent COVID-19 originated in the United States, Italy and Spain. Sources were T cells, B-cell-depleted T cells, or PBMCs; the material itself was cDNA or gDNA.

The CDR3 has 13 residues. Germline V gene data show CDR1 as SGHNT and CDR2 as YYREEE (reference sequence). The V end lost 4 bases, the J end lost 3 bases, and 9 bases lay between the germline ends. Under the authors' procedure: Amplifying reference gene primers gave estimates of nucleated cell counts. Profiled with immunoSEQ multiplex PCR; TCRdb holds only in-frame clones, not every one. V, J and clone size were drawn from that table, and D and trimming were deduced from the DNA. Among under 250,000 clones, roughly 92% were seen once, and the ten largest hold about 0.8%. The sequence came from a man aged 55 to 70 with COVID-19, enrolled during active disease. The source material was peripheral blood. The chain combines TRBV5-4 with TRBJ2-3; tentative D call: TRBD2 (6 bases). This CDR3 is CASSPGTTDTQYF. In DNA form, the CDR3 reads TGTGCCAGCAGCCCCGGGACTACAGATACGCAGTATTTT.